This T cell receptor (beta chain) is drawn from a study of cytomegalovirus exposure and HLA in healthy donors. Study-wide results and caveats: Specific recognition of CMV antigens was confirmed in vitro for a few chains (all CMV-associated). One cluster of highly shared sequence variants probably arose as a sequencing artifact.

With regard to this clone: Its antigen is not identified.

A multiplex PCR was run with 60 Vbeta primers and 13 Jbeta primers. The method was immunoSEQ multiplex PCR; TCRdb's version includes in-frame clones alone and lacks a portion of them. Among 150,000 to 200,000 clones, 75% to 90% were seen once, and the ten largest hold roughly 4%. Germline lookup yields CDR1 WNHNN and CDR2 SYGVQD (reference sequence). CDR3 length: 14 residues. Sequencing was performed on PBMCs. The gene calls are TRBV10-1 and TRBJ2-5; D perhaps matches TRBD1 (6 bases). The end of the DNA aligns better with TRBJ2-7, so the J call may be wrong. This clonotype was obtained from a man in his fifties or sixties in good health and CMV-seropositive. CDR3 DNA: TGCGCCAGCAGTGATAGAGTACAGGGCTACGAGCAGTACTTC. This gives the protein CASSDRVQGYEQYF.